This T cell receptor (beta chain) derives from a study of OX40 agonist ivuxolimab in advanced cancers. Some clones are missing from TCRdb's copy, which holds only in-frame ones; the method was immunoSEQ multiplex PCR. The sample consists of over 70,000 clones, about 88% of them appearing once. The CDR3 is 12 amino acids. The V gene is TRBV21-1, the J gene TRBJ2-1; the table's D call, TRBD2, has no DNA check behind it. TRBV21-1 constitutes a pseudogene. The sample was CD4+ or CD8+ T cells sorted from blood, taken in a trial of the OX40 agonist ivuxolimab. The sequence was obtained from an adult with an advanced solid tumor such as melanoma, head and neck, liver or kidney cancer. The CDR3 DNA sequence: TGTGCCAGCAGCAAAGTCGAGAATGAGCAGTTCTTC. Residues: CASSKVENEQFF.